These 26 T cell receptor beta chains were sequenced from one sample in a study of blood T cell repertoires in COVID-19 (dated by TCRdb to the early 2020s). The library was made by the immunoSEQ multiplex PCR assay. TCRdb re-hosts the immuneACCESS table, in-frame sequences only. Its copies lack some clones; in the studies checked, an unresolved V gene accounts for under half of them, and the cause for the rest is not known. The sample profile shows tens of thousands of clones; 80% to 90% of them were found once. The ten largest make up under 9.5% of the sample. The material sequenced was peripheral blood. The receptors derive from a man aged 30 to 39 with active or convalescent COVID-19.

This clone is a singleton in its sample. The V gene is TRBV6-5, the J gene TRBJ2-3; 7 bases fit TRBD2. The V gene end was trimmed by 2 bases and the J gene end by 4 bases; junction bases not matched to a gene: 6. The CDR3 extends over 15 amino acids. CDR1 is MNHEY, CDR2 SVGAGI, per germline. CDR3 protein: CASSYMRGSSDTQYF. The DNA for the CDR3 is TGTGCCAGCAGTTACATGCGCGGGAGTTCAGATACGCAGTATTTT.

The rearrangement uses TRBV5-1 and TRBJ1-2, with TRBD1 matching over 8 bases. The CDR3 extends over 14 amino acids. CDR1 and CDR2 (germline): SGHRS, YFSETQ. Germline trimming cut 4 bases from V and 5 bases from J; bases unmatched to any gene: 7. The CDR3 region is CASSGGTGDYGYTF. In DNA form, the CDR3 reads TGCGCCAGCAGCGGGGGGACAGGAGATTATGGCTACACCTTC.

This chain connects TRBV10-1 to TRBJ2-4; D not resolved. The V end lost 0 bases, the J end lost 0 bases, and 6 bases lay between the germline ends. The CDR3 covers 15 residues. Germline values: CDR1 WNHNN, CDR2 SYGVQD (reference sequence). The CDR3 loop reads CASSESGLAKNIQYF. The CDR3 region has the DNA TGCGCCAGCAGTGAGTCGGGCCTAGCCAAAAACATTCAGTACTTC.

The V call is TRBV30, the J call TRBJ2-2; D may be TRBD1 (6 bases). The CDR3 runs to 13 residues. Germline CDR1 reads GTSNPN; CDR2 reads SVGIG (reference sequence). Between the trimmed V and J ends, which lost 2 bases and 5 bases, there was a span of 9 bases. CDR3 bases: TGTGCCTGGAGTTGGGGACATACCGGGGAGCTGTTTTTT. Its translation is CAWSWGHTGELFF.

This clone was seen more than once but under ten times. The sample holds other DNA sequences that translate to the same CDR3. V usage is TRBV5-8 and J usage is TRBJ1-6; D is unclear. CDR1 SGHTS and CDR2 YDEGEE come from the germline V gene. The V end was cut by 0 bases, the J end by 6 bases, with 10 bases between. CDR3 length: 15 amino acids. DNA for the CDR3: TGTGCCAGCAGCTTGGCGGGAGTGGCTAATTCACCCCTCCACTTT. Translated: CASSLAGVANSPLHF. Combining the CDR3 with reference TRBV5-8 and TRBJ1-6 gives the whole variable domain EAGVTQSPTHLIKTRGQQATLRCSPISGHTSVYWYQQALGLGLQFLLWYDEGEERNRGNFPPRFSGRQFPNYSSELNVNALELEDSALYLCASSLAGVANSPLHFGNGTRLTVT.

This clone was found once. The chain recombines TRBV7-9 with TRBJ2-3; TRBD1 aligns across 9 bases. The V gene end was trimmed by 5 bases and the J gene end by 2 bases; junction bases not matched to a gene: 5. Germline CDR1 is SEHNR and CDR2 is FQNEAQ (reference sequence). The CDR3 covers 15 residues. Here the CDR3 reads CASSHGTGITDTQYF. The CDR3 coding sequence is TGTGCCAGCAGCCATGGGACAGGGATCACAGATACGCAGTATTTT. The variable domain in full, with the rest retrieved from reference TRBV7-9 and TRBJ2-3, is DTGVSQNPRHKITKRGQNVTFRCDPISEHNRLYWYRQTLGQGPEFLTYFQNEAQLEKSRLLSDRFSAERPKGSFSTLEIQRTEQGDSAMYLCASSHGTGITDTQYFGPGTRLTVL.

This clone was observed a single time. This chain uses TRBV6-5 with TRBJ2-2; perhaps TRBD2 as D (7 bases). From germline, CDR1 is MNHEY and CDR2 SVGAGI. The CDR3 covers 15 residues. Trimming took 5 bases from V and 6 from J, leaving 16 bases between them. DNA of the CDR3: TGTGCCAGCAGTAGGGGGGGGACTGGCCCCGGGGAGCTGTTTTTT. It encodes CASSRGGTGPGELFF.

The chain carries TRBV11-2 and TRBJ2-7, with 15 bases fitting TRBD2. Germline CDR1 reads SGHAT; CDR2 reads FQNNGV. The CDR3 loop spans 15 amino acids. Trimming cost V 6 bases and J 7 bases; bases outside gene matches: 7. CDR3 sequence (DNA): TGTGCCAGCAGTTCGGGACTAGCGGGAGGTCGTGAGCAGTACGTC. Translation: CASSSGLAGGREQYV.

In DNA form, the CDR3 reads TGTGCCATCAGTGATGGGACTACACGTAGTACGCAGTATTTT. This gives the protein CAISDGTTRSTQYF. This chain uses TRBV10-3 with TRBJ2-3, with 7 nucleotides matching TRBD2. The V and J ends lost 3 bases and 8 bases, in that order; junction bases with no gene match: 8. This CDR3 is 14 amino acids long. Germline CDR1 and CDR2: ENHRY and SYGVKD.

The chain has TRBV3-1 (or the pseudogene TRBV3-2) and TRBJ2-1; 9 bases are a match to TRBD1. The germline CDR1 and CDR2 sequences are LGHDT and YNNKEL (reference sequence). The CDR3 spans 18 residues. Germline trimming cut 5 bases from V and 9 bases from J; bases unmatched to any gene: 20. CDR3: CASSSGTGLESVVGEQFF. CDR3 coding DNA: TGTGCCAGCAGCTCCGGGACAGGGTTGGAGTCGGTAGTAGGTGAGCAGTTCTTC.

The rearrangement joins TRBV5-6 to TRBJ2-1; 13 bases agree with TRBD2. CDR1 is SGHDT, CDR2 YYEEEE, per germline. The V gene end was trimmed by 4 bases and the J gene end by 12 bases; junction bases not matched to a gene: 10. This CDR3 region has 15 residues. CDR3 amino acids: CASSPTSGGARWQFF. DNA of the CDR3: TGTGCCAGCAGCCCCACTAGCGGGGGGGCACGTTGGCAGTTCTTC.

This chain links TRBV5-1 with TRBJ2-2, with TRBD2 matching over 8 bases. V lost 3 bases to trimming and J lost 6 bases; unmatched junction nucleotides: 7. The CDR3 contains 15 residues. CDR1 is SGHRS, CDR2 YFSETQ, per germline. The CDR3 coding sequence is TGCGCCAGCAGCTCCACAAGCGGGAGTGCCGGGGAGCTGTTTTTT. Translating it yields CASSSTSGSAGELFF.

The chain uses TRBV9 and TRBJ2-7, with 9 bases aligning to TRBD2. Germline V gene data show CDR1 as SGDLS and CDR2 as YYNGEE. The CDR3 has 13 amino acids. The V gene end was trimmed by 4 bases and the J gene end by 6 bases; junction bases not matched to a gene: 5. The CDR3 loop is CASSQGLAREQYF. CDR3 nucleotides: TGTGCCAGCAGCCAGGGACTAGCTCGCGAGCAGTACTTC.

V gene TRBV6-5 combines with J gene TRBJ1-5, with TRBD1 matching 7 bases. CDR3 size: 15 residues. Trimming cost V 6 bases and J 4 bases; bases outside gene matches: 9. Germline CDR1 is MNHEY and CDR2 is SVGAGI. The CDR3 loop is CASRLFGTANQPQHF. In nucleotides, the CDR3 is TGTGCCAGCAGGTTATTCGGGACAGCGAATCAGCCCCAGCATTTT.

The CDR3 protein is CASRGRRGETQYF. CDR3 in DNA: TGTGCCAGCCGGGGGAGGCGGGGGGAGACCCAGTACTTC. The chain combines TRBV2 with TRBJ2-5; 7 bases line up with TRBD2. Germline CDR1 reads SNHLY; CDR2 reads FYNNEI. Trimming cost V 8 bases and J 5 bases; bases outside gene matches: 8. The CDR3 runs 13 residues.

The chain couples TRBV28 to TRBJ1-6, with TRBD1 matching 7 bases. V shed 5 bases and J 7 bases; nucleotides not matched to a gene: 5. Germline V gene data show CDR1 as MDHEN and CDR2 as SYDVKM. CDR3 length equals 14 residues. The chain's CDR3 is CASSSTGENSPLHF. Written as DNA, the CDR3 is TGTGCCAGCAGTAGTACAGGGGAAAATTCACCCCTCCACTTT. Variable domain in full (rest from reference TRBV28 and TRBJ1-6): DVKVTQSSRYLVKRTGEKVFLECVQDMDHENMFWYRQDPGLGLRLIYFSYDVKMKEKGDIPEGYSVSREKKERFSLILESASTNQTSMYLCASSSTGENSPLHFGNGTRLTVT.

The chain has TRBV7-9 and TRBJ2-3; 7 positions match TRBD1. After removal of 2 bases from V and 3 bases from J, the junction contained 8 bases not matched to a gene. CDR3 length: 16 residues. CDR1 and CDR2 from the germline V gene are SEHNR and FQNEAQ (reference sequence). The CDR3: CASSLPQGIETDTQYF. In nucleotides, the CDR3 is TGTGCCAGCAGCTTACCACAGGGGATCGAGACAGATACGCAGTATTTT. Full variable domain (outside the CDR3, taken from reference TRBV7-9 and TRBJ2-3): DTGVSQNPRHKITKRGQNVTFRCDPISEHNRLYWYRQTLGQGPEFLTYFQNEAQLEKSRLLSDRFSAERPKGSFSTLEIQRTEQGDSAMYLCASSLPQGIETDTQYFGPGTRLTVL.

This clone was found once. V usage is TRBV6-5 and J usage is TRBJ2-7; weak D call: TRBD1 (7 bases). From germline, CDR1 is MNHEY and CDR2 SVGAGI. This CDR3 is 14 amino acids long. The germline V and J ends were trimmed by 6 bases and 7 bases, with 19 bases remaining between them. CDR3 nucleotide sequence: TGTGCCAGCAGCGGACAGGAGGGGAGAGGAGAGCAGTACTTC. It encodes CASSGQEGRGEQYF.

CDR3: CASSLTVGGKVNEQFF. CDR3 nucleotides: TGTGCCAGCAGCCTAACGGTCGGGGGAAAAGTAAATGAGCAGTTCTTC. V is TRBV5-5 and J is TRBJ2-1; TRBD2 is a possible D gene (6 bases). The V gene's germline CDR1 is SGHKS and CDR2 YYEKEE (reference sequence). There are 16 residues in the CDR3. V was shortened by 4 bases and J by 7 bases, with 21 bases between the two germline ends.

The V and J genes are TRBV27 and TRBJ1-2, with D maybe TRBD1 (6 bases). V was shortened by 6 bases and J by 2 bases, with 22 bases between the two germline ends. CDR3 length: 17 residues. In germline, CDR1 is MNHEY, CDR2 SMNVEV (reference sequence). CDR3 loop: CASRSTLGMGQNYGYTF. DNA for the CDR3: TGTGCCAGCAGATCGACGTTGGGGATGGGACAAAACTATGGCTACACCTTC.

The rearrangement joins TRBV18 to TRBJ1-5, with D uncertain. Germline V gene data show CDR1 as KGHSH and CDR2 as LQKENI. V dropped 5 bases and J dropped 0 bases, with 20 bases sitting between them. The CDR3 covers 18 residues. The CDR3 here is CASSDNTPGGSSNQPQHF. The CDR3 DNA sequence: TGTGCCAGCTCAGACAATACCCCGGGAGGCAGTAGCAATCAGCCCCAGCATTTT.

This clone has only one observation. This chain uses TRBV9 with TRBJ2-1; D may be TRBD1 (6 bases). The CDR3 runs to 14 residues. Germline values: CDR1 SGDLS, CDR2 YYNGEE. Trimming pared 4 bases from V and 10 bases from J, leaving 18 bases between. Written as DNA, the CDR3 is TGTGCCAGCAGCCCCCACCCAGGGGAAGCGGAGCAGTTCTTC. Protein product: CASSPHPGEAEQFF.

The chain is built from TRBV5-1 and TRBJ2-7, with D tentatively TRBD2 (6 bases). The CDR3 consists of 14 residues. The V end lost 1 base, the J end lost 2 bases, and 10 bases lay between the germline ends. Per the germline V gene, CDR1 is SGHRS and CDR2 is YFSETQ. The CDR3 DNA is TGCGCCAGCAGCTTGTTGGGACTCACCTACGAGCAGTACTTC. It codes for CASSLLGLTYEQYF.

J is TRBJ2-2 and V is TRBV3-1 (or the pseudogene TRBV3-2), with D possibly matching TRBD1 (6 bases). Trimming took 4 bases from V and 1 from J, leaving 16 bases between them. The V gene's germline CDR1 is LGHDT and CDR2 YNNKEL (reference sequence). The CDR3 is made up of 17 amino acids. As DNA, the CDR3 is TGTGCCAGCAGCCGAAGTGGGGACAACTTGAACACCGGGGAGCTGTTTTTT. Translation gives CASSRSGDNLNTGELFF.

The chain's CDR3 is CASSPSGGGRETQYF. In DNA, the CDR3 is TGTGCCAGCAGCCCTAGTGGGGGAGGAAGAGAGACCCAGTACTTC. J is TRBJ2-5 and V is TRBV11-2; perhaps TRBD2 as D (6 bases). Germline V gene sequence: CDR1 SGHAT, CDR2 FQNNGV. CDR3 length: 15 residues. V was pared by 5 bases and J by 4 bases, with 17 bases between.

This chain connects TRBV27 to TRBJ1-4; TRBD1 matches 9 bases. This CDR3 contains 13 residues. The germline CDR1 and CDR2 sequences are MNHEY and SMNVEV (reference sequence). V was pared by 7 bases and J by 7 bases, with 4 bases of the junction left unmatched. CDR3 sequence: CASKGQGREKLFF. Here the CDR3 DNA reads TGTGCCAGCAAGGGACAGGGTCGTGAAAAACTGTTTTTT. Using reference TRBV27 and TRBJ1-4 for the parts outside the CDR3, the full variable domain is EAQVTQNPRYLITVTGKKLTVTCSQNMNHEYMSWYRQDPGLGLRQIYYSMNVEVTDKGDVPEGYKVSRKEKRNFPLILESPSPNQTSLYFCASKGQGREKLFFGSGTQLSVL.